The source of this T cell receptor (beta chain) is a study of cytomegalovirus exposure and HLA in healthy donors. The primer mix had 60 Vbeta and 13 Jbeta primers. The table came from immunoSEQ multiplex PCR; TCRdb's copy has only in-frame clones and leaves some out. The data contain under 200,000 clones, 84% of them singletons. This CDR3 is built from 14 residues. CDR1 and CDR2 from the germline V gene are MNHEY and SVGAGI. Trimming took 5 bases from V and 8 from J; bases not matched to a gene: 9. Findings of the study overall: In all likelihood, a cluster of highly shared sequence variants was a sequencing artifact. Presence/absence analyses took donor sequencing depth as roughly uniform.

Regarding this clone: Its target is not known.

The V and J genes are TRBV6-5 and TRBJ1-3; 7 positions match TRBD1. Sequenced: PBMCs. The TCR sequence derives from a boy between 2 and 10 years old in good health and CMV-seronegative. DNA of the CDR3: TGTGCCAGCAGTAACCGACAGGGTAGACACACCATATATTTT. It specifies CASSNRQGRHTIYF.